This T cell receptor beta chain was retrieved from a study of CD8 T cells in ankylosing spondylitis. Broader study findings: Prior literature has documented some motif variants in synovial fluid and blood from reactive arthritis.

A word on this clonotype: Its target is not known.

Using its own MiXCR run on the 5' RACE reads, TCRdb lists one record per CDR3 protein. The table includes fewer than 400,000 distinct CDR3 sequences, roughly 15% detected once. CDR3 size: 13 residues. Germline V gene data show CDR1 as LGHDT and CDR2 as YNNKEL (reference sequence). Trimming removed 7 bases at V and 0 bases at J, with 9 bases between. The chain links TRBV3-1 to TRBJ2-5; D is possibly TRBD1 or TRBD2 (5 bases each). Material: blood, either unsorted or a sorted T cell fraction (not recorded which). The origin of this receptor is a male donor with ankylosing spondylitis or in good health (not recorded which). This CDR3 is CASTLGDQETQYF. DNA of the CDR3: TGTGCCAGCACCCTGGGGGACCAAGAGACCCAGTACTTC.